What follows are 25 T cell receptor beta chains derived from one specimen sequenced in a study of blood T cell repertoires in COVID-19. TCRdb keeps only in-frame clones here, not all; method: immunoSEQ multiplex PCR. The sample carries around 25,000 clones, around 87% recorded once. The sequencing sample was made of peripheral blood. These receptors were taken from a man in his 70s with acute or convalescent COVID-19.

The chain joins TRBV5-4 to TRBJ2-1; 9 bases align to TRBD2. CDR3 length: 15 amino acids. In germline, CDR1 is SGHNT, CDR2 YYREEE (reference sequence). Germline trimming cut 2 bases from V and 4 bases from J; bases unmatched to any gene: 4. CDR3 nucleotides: TGTGCCAGCAGCTTAAATGGACTAGCGTACAATGAGCAGTTCTTC. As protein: CASSLNGLAYNEQFF.

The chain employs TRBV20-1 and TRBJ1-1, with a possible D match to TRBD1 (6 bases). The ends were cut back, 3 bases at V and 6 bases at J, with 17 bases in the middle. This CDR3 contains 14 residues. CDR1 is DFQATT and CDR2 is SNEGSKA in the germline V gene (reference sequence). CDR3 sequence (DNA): TGCAGTGCTAGTATCAGGGGTCTGGGCGCTGAAGCTTTCTTT. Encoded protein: CSASIRGLGAEAFF.

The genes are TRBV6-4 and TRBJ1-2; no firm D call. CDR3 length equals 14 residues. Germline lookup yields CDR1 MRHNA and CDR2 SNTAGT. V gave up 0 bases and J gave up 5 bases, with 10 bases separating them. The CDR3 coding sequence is TGTGCCAGCAGTGACTCTTGGGGAGATTATGGCTACACCTTC. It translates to CASSDSWGDYGYTF.

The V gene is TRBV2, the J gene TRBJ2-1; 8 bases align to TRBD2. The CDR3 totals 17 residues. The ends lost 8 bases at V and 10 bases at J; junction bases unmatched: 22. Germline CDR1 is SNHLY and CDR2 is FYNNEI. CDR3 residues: CASLWGGRNGRREEQFF. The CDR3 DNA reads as TGTGCCAGCCTATGGGGCGGGAGGAACGGGCGCAGGGAGGAGCAGTTCTTC.

CDR3 nucleotides: TGTGCCAGCAGCCAATCCCGCAGGGGGGACACCGGGGAGCTGTTTTTT. Its translation is CASSQSRRGDTGELFF. The chain joins TRBV3-1 (or the pseudogene TRBV3-2) to TRBJ2-2, with D possibly TRBD1 on 7 matching bases. The CDR3 has 16 residues. Trimming took 2 bases from V and 3 from J, leaving 13 bases between them. Per germline, CDR1 LGHDT and CDR2 YNNKEL (reference sequence).

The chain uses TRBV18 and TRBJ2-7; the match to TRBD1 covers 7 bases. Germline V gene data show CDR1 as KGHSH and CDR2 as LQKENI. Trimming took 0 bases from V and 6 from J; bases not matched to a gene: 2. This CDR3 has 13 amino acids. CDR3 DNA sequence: TGTGCCAGCTCACCACCGGGGACAGCCGAGCAGTACTTC. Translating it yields CASSPPGTAEQYF.

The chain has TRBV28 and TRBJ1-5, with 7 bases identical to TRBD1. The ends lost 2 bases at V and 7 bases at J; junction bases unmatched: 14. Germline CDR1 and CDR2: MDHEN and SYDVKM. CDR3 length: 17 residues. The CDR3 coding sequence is TGTGCCAGCAGTTTAGGGGGGAACACAGGGGAGGTGCAGCCCCAGCATTTT. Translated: CASSLGGNTGEVQPQHF.

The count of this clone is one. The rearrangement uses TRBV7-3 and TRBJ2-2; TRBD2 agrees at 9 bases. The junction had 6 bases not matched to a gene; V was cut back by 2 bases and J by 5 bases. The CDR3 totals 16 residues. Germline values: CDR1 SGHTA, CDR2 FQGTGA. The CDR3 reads CASSLLAGGSTGELFF. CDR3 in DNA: TGTGCCAGCAGCTTACTGGCGGGAGGGAGTACCGGGGAGCTGTTTTTT.

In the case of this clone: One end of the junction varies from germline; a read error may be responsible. The CDR3 here is CASSGSAEGTGALRMAF. CDR3 bases: TGTGCCAGCAGCGGATCCGCTGAGGGGACAGGGGCGCTCCGTATGGCTTTT. The chain is built from TRBV5-5 and TRBJ1-4, with 10 bases fitting TRBD1. The CDR3 has 17 amino acids. Germline values: CDR1 SGHKS, CDR2 YYEKEE (reference sequence).

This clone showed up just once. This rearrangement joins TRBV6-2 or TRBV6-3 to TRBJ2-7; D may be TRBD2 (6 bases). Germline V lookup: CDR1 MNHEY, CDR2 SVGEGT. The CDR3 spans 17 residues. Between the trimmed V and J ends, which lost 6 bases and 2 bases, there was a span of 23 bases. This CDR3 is CASSHPGDRETAYEQYF. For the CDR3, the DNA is TGTGCCAGCAGCCACCCCGGGGACCGGGAGACTGCCTACGAGCAGTACTTC.

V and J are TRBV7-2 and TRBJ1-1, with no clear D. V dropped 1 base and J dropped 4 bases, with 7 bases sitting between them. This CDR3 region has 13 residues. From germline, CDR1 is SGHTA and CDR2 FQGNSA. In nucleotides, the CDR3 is TGTGCCAGCAGCTTAGGAGTGTTCACTGAAGCTTTCTTT. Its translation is CASSLGVFTEAFF.

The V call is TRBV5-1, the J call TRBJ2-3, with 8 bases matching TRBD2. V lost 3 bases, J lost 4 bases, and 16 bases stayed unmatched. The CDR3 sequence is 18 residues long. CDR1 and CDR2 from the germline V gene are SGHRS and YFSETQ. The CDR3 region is CASSSVGGGLASADTQYF. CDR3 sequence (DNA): TGCGCCAGCAGCTCCGTGGGGGGAGGACTAGCATCAGCAGATACGCAGTATTTT.

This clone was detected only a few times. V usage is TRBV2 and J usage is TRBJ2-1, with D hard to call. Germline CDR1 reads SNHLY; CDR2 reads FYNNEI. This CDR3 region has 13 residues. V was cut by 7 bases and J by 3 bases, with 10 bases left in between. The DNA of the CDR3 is TGTGCCAGCATCGACGCGGACTACAATGAGCAGTTCTTC. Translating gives CASIDADYNEQFF.

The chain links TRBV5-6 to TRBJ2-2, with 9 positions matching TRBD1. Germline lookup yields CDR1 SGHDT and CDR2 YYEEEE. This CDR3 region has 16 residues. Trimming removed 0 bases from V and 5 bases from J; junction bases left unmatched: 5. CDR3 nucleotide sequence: TGTGCCAGCAGCTTGGGCTCCGGACAGGGGACCGGGGAGCTGTTTTTT. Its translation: CASSLGSGQGTGELFF.

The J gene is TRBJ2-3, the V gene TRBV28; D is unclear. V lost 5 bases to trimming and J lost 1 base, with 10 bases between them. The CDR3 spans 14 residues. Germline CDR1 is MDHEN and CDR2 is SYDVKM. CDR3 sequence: CASSPGIGTDTQYF. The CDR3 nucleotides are TGTGCCAGCAGTCCCGGTATTGGCACAGATACGCAGTATTTT. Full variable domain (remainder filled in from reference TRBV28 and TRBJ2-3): DVKVTQSSRYLVKRTGEKVFLECVQDMDHENMFWYRQDPGLGLRLIYFSYDVKMKEKGDIPEGYSVSREKKERFSLILESASTNQTSMYLCASSPGIGTDTQYFGPGTRLTVL.

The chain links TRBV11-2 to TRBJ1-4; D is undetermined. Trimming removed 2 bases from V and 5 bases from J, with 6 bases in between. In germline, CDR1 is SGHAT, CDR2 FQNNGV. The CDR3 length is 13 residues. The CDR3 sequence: CASSLWANEKLFF. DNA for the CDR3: TGTGCCAGCAGCTTATGGGCCAATGAAAAACTGTTTTTT. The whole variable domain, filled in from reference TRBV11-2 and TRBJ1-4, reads EAGVAQSPRYKIIEKRQSVAFWCNPISGHATLYWYQQILGQGPKLLIQFQNNGVVDDSQLPKDRFSAERLKGVDSTLKIQPAKLEDSAVYLCASSLWANEKLFFGSGTQLSVL.

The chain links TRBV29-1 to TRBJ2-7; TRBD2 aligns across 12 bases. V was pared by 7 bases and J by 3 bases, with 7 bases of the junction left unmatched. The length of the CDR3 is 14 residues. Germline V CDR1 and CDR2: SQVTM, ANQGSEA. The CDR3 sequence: CSAELAGGRYEQYF. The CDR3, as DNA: TGCAGCGCCGAACTAGCGGGAGGTCGCTACGAGCAGTACTTC.

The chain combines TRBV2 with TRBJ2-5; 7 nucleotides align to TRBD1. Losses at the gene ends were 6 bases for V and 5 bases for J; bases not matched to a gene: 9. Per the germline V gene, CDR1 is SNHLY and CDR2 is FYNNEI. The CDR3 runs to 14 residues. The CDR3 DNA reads TGTGCCAGCAGGGTGAACAGGGGTCGCGAGACCCAGTACTTC. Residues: CASRVNRGRETQYF. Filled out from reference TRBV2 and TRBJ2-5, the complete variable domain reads EPEVTQTPSHQVTQMGQEVILRCVPISNHLYFYWYRQILGQKVEFLVSFYNNEISEKSEIFDDQFSVERPDGSNFTLKIRSTKLEDSAMYFCASRVNRGRETQYFGPGTRLLVL.

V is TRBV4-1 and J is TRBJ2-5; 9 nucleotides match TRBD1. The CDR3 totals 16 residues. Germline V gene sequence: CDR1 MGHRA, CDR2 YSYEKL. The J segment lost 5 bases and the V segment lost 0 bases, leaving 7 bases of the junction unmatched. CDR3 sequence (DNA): TGCGCCAGCAGCCAAGACGGGACAGGGTCCGGGGAGACCCAGTACTTC. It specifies CASSQDGTGSGETQYF.

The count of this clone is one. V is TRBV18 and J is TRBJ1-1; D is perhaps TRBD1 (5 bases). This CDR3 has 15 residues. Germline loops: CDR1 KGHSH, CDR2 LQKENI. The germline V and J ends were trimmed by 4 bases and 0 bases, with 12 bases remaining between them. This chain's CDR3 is CASSLAGSMNTEAFF. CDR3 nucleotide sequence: TGTGCCAGCTCACTTGCAGGGTCCATGAACACTGAAGCTTTCTTT.

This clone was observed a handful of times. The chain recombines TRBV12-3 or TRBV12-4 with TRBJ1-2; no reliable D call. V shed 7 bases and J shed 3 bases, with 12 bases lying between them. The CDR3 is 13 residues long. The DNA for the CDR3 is TGTGCCAGCACCTCTGGAGGGTACTATGGCTACACCTTC. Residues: CASTSGGYYGYTF.

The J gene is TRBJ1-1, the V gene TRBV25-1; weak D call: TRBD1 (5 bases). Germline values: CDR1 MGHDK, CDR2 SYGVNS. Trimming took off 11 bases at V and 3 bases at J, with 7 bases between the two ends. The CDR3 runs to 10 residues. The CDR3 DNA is TGTGCCTCGGGGGACACTGAAGCTTTCTTT. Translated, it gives CASGDTEAFF. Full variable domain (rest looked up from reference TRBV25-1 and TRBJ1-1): EADIYQTPRYLVIGTGKKITLECSQTMGHDKMYWYQQDPGMELHLIHYSYGVNSTEKGDLSSESTVSRIRTEHFPLTLESARPSHTSQYLCASGDTEAFFGQGTRLTVV.

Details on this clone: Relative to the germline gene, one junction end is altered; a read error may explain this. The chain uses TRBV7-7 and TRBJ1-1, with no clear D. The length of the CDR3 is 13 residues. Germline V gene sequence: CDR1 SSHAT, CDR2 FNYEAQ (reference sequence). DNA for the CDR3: TGTGCTAGCAGCCGCAGCCCGGGCACTGAAGCTTTCTTT. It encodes CASSRSPGTEAFF.

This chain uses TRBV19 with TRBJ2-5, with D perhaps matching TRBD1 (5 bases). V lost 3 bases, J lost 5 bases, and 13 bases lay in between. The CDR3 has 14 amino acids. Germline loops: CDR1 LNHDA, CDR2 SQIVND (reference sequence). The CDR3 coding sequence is TGTGCCAGTAGTATGGGGCAGGTCCGTGAGACCCAGTACTTC. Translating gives CASSMGQVRETQYF.

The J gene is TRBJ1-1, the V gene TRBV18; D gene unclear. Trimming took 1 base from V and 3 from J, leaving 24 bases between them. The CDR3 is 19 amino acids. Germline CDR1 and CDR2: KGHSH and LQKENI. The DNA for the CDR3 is TGTGCCAGCTCACCACTAAGGACTGCCGGGCCCCGTGGAGACACTGAAGCTTTCTTT. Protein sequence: CASSPLRTAGPRGDTEAFF.